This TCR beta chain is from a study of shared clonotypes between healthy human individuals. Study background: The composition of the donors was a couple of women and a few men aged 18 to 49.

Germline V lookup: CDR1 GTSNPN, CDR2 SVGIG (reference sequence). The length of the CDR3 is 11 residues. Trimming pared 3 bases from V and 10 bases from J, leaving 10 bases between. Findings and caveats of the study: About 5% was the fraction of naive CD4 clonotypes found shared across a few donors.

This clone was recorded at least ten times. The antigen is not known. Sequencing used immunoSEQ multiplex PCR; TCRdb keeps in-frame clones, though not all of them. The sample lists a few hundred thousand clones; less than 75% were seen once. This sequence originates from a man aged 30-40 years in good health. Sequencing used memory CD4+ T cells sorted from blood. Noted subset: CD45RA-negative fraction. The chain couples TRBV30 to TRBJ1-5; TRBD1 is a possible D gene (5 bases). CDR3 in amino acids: CAWSDQGPQHF. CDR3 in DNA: TGTGCCTGGAGCGATCAGGGTCCCCAGCATTTT.